The rows below give T cell receptor beta chains drawn from one sample of a study of T cell repertoires in cytomegalovirus infection. Each CDR3 protein is one row after TCRdb ran MiXCR on the reads. The table lists 250,000 or so distinct CDR3 sequences, around an eighth of them singletons. Sequencing used PBMCs. The receptors come from a human donor in good health (CMV status not recorded). Some clones in this sample may be carry-over from other donors' samples. CDR3s include the opening cysteine and the closing phenylalanine or tryptophan.

CDR3 | J | V
CASSLDRASQETQYF | TRBJ2-5 | TRBV7-2
CSVAQRLAGVGDTQYF | TRBJ2-3 | TRBV29-1
CASSQDARGHEQYF | TRBJ2-7 | TRBV4-3
CSVGGGGGSNQPQHF | TRBJ1-5 | TRBV29-1
CSARDVTGANYGYTF | TRBJ1-2 | TRBV20-1
CASSQERDRSEQYF | TRBJ2-7 | TRBV4-3
CASSFNSIQPQHF | TRBJ1-5 | TRBV6-2/TRBV6-3
CASSLESSTDTQYF | TRBJ2-3 | TRBV7-2
CASSSNWGTSTDTQYF | TRBJ2-3 | TRBV7-3
CAHEREGPGELFF | TRBJ2-2 | TRBV7-2
CASSGGQHTEAFF | TRBJ1-1 | TRBV5-1
CASSPRQGVGTEAFF | TRBJ1-1 | TRBV7-2
CASSLAPGSRGGQETQYF | TRBJ2-5 | TRBV7-2
CSAATFDSGYGYTF | TRBJ1-2 | TRBV29-1
CASSPAIGQVNEQFF | TRBJ2-1 | TRBV12-3/TRBV12-4
CASSSGGRDRGKTNYGYTF | TRBJ1-2 | TRBV28
CASRLASPSYNEQFF | TRBJ2-1 | TRBV28
CASSRQGRSGEKLFF | TRBJ1-4 | TRBV19
CASSLVPASSYEQYF | TRBJ2-7 | TRBV7-9
CASSLDPRGQPYADTQYF | TRBJ2-3 | TRBV5-6
CASSQDRGPSDGYTF | TRBJ1-2 | TRBV14
CASSLALDSHTQPQHF | TRBJ1-5 | TRBV7-2
CASSQAGRLPVGYEQYF | TRBJ2-7 | TRBV3-1
CASSLENRATEAFF | TRBJ1-1 | TRBV5-1
CATSDGGGSRIDNEQFF | TRBJ2-1 | TRBV24-1
CASSDLGVEQFF | TRBJ2-1 | TRBV7-2
CASSPQDRRRDSPLHF | TRBJ1-6 | TRBV7-2
CASRSGQVGGQYF | TRBJ2-7 | TRBV12-3/TRBV12-4
CASSPVASGIRMQFF | TRBJ2-1 | TRBV12-3/TRBV12-4